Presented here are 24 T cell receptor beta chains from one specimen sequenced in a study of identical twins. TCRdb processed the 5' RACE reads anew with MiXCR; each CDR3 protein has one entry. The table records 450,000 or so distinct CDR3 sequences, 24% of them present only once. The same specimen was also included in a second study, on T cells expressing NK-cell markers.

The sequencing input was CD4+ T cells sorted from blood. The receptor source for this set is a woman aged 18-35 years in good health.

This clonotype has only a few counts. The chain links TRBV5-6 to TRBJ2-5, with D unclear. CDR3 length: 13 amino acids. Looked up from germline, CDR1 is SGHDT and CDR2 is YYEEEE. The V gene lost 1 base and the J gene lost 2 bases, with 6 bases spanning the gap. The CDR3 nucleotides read TGTGCCAGCAGCTTGTCGACTCAAGAGACCCAGTACTTC. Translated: CASSLSTQETQYF. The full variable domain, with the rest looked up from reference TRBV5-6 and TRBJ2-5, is DAGVTQSPTHLIKTRGQQVTLRCSPKSGHDTVSWYQQALGQGPQFIFQYYEEEERQRGNFPDRFSGHQFPNYSSELNVNALLLGDSALYLCASSLSTQETQYFGPGTRLLVL.

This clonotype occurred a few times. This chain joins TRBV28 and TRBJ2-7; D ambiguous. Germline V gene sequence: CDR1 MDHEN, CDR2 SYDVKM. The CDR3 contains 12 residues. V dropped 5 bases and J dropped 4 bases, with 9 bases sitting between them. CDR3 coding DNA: TGTGCCAGCAGTCACGACCTATACGAGCAGTACTTC. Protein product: CASSHDLYEQYF.

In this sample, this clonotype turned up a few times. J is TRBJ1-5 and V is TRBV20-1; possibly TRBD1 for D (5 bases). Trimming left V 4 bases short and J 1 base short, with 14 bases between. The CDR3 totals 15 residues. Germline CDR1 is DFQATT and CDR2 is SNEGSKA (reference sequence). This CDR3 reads CSAMSGAGSNQPQHF. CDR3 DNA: TGCAGTGCTATGAGCGGGGCAGGGAGCAATCAGCCCCAGCATTTT.

CDR3 DNA: TGTGCCATCGCAATACAAGAGACCCAGTACTTC. This sequence encodes CAIAIQETQYF. This rearrangement joins TRBV6-1 to TRBJ2-5; D gene ambiguous. This CDR3 is built from 11 residues. Trimming took off 10 bases at V and 2 bases at J, with 8 bases between the two ends. From germline, CDR1 is MNHNS and CDR2 SASEGT.

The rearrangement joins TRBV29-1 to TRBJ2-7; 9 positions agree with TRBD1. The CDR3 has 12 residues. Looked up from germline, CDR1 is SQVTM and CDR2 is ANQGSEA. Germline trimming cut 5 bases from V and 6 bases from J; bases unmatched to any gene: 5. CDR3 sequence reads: CSVRDREVEQYF. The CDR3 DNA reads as TGCAGCGTTCGGGACAGGGAGGTCGAGCAGTACTTC.

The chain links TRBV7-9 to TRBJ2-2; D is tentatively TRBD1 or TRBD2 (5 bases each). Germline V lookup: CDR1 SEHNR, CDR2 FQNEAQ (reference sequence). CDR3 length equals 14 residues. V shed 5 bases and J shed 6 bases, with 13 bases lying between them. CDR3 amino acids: CASSQRRGAGELFF. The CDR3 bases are TGTGCCAGCAGCCAAAGACGAGGGGCCGGGGAGCTGTTTTTT.

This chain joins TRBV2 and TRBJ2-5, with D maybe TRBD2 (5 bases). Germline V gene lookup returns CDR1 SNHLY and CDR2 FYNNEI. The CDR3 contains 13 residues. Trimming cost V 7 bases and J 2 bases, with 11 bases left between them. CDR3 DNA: TGTGCCAGCAAGAGGACTGAACAAGAGACCCAGTACTTC. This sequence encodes CASKRTEQETQYF.

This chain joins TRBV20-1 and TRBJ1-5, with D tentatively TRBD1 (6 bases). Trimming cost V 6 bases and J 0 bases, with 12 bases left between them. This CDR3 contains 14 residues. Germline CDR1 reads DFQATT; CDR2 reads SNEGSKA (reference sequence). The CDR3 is CSAHQGNSNQPQHF. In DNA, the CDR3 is TGCAGTGCCCACCAGGGGAATAGCAATCAGCCCCAGCATTTT.

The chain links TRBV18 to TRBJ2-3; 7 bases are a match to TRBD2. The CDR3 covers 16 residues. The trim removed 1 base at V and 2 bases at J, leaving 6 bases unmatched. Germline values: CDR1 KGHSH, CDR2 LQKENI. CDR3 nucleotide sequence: TGTGCCAGCTCACCACGGTCTAGCGGATCCACAGATACGCAGTATTTT. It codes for CASSPRSSGSTDTQYF.

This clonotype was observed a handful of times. CDR3 DNA: TGTGCCAGCAGTTCCGGACAGAAGGAAGGCTACACCTTC. Translated: CASSSGQKEGYTF. The rearrangement links TRBV12-3 or TRBV12-4 to TRBJ1-2; D may be TRBD1 (6 bases). This CDR3 contains 13 residues. V dropped 4 bases and J dropped 8 bases, with 14 bases sitting between them.

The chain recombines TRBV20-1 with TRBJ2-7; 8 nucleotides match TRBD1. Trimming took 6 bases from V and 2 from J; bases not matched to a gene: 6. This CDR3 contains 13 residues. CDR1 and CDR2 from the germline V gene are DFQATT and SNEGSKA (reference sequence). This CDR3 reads CSAPGTGAYEQYF. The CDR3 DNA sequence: TGCAGTGCCCCCGGGACAGGAGCCTACGAGCAGTACTTC.

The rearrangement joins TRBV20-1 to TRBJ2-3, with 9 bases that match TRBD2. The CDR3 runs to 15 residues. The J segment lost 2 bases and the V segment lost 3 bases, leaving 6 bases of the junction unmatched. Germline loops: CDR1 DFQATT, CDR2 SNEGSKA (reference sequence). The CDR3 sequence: CSARSLAGTTDTQYF. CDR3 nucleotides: TGCAGTGCTAGGAGTCTAGCGGGGACCACAGATACGCAGTATTTT.

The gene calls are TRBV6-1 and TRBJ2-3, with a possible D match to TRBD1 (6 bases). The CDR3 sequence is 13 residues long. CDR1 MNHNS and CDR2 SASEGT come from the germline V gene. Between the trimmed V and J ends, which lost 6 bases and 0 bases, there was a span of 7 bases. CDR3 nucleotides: TGTGCCAGCAGAGGGGGAAGCACAGATACGCAGTATTTT. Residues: CASRGGSTDTQYF.

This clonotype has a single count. DNA for the CDR3: TGTGCCAGCAGCCAGCGGACAGGGAGGGAGCAGTACTTC. As protein: CASSQRTGREQYF. J is TRBJ2-7 and V is TRBV4-2; 8 bases match TRBD1. CDR1 and CDR2 from the germline V gene are LGHNA and YNFKEQ. The CDR3 extends over 13 amino acids. V shed 3 bases, J shed 7 bases, and the junction held 5 bases outside the gene matches.

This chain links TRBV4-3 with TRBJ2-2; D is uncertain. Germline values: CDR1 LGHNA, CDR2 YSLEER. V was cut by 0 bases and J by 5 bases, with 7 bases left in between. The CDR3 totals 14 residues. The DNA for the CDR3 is TGCGCCAGCAGCCAAGAACTCCAGACCGGGGAGCTGTTTTTT. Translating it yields CASSQELQTGELFF.

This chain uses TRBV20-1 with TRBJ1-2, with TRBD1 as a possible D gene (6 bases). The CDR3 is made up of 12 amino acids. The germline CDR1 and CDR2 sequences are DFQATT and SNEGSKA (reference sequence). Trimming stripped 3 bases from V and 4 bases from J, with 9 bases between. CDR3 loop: CSASGQPYGYTF. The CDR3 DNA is TGCAGTGCTAGCGGACAGCCCTATGGCTACACCTTC.

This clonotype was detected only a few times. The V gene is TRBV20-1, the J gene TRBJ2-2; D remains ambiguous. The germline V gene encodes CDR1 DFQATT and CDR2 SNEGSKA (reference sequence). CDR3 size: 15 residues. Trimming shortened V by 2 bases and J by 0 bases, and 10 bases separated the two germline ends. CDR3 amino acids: CSARPQETNTGELFF. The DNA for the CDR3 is TGCAGTGCTAGACCCCAGGAAACGAACACCGGGGAGCTGTTTTTT.

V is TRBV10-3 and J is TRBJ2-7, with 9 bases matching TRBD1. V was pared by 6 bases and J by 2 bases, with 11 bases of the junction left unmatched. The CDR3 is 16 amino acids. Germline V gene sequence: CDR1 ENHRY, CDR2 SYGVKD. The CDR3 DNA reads TGTGCCATCAGCCTGGGGGGGACAGGGAGGACCTACGAGCAGTACTTC. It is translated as CAISLGGTGRTYEQYF.

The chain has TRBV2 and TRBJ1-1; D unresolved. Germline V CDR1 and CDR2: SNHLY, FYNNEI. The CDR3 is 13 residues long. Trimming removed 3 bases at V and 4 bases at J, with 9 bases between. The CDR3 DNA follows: TGTGCCAGCAGTGACATGGGAGCCACTGAAGCTTTCTTT. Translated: CASSDMGATEAFF.

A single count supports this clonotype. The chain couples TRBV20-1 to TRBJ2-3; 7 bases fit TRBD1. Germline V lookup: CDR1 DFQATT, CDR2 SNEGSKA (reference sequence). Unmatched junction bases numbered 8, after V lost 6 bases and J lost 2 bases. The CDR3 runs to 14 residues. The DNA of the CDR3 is TGCAGTGCCGGACAGGCCAGCAACACAGATACGCAGTATTTT. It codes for CSAGQASNTDTQYF.

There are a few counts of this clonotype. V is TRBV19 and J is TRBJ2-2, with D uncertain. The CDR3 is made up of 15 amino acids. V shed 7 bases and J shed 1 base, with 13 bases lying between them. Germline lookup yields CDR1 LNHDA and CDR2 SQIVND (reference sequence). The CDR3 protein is CASNYGPKNTGELFF. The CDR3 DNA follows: TGTGCCAGTAACTATGGACCTAAGAACACCGGGGAGCTGTTTTTT. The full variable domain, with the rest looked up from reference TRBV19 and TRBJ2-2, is DGGITQSPKYLFRKEGQNVTLSCEQNLNHDAMYWYRQDPGQGLRLIYYSQIVNDFQKGDIAEGYSVSREKKESFPLTVTSAQKNPTAFYLCASNYGPKNTGELFFGEGSRLTVL.

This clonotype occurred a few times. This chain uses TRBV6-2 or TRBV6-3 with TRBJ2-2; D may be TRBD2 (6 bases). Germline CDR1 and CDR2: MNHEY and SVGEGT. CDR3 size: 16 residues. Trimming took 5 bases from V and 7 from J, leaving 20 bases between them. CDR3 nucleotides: TGTGCCAGCAGTCGGCCGGAGGGAGTCTCCGTCGGGGAGCTGTTTTTT. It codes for CASSRPEGVSVGELFF.

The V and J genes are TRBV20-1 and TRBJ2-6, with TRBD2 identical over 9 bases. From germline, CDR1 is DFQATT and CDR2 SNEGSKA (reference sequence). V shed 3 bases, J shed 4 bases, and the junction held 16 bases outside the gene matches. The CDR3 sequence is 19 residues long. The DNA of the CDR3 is TGCAGTGCTAGGGTACCTCCTAGCGGGGCCCTGGGGGGGGCCAACGTCCTGACTTTC. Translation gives CSARVPPSGALGGANVLTF.

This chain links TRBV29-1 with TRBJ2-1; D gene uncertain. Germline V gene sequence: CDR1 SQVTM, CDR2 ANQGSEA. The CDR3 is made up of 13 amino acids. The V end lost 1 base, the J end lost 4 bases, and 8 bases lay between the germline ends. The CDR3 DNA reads TGCAGCGTTGAAGGAGAGGAGTACAATGAGCAGTTCTTC. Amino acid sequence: CSVEGEEYNEQFF.